This T cell receptor beta chain was retrieved from a study of T cells after posttransplantation cyclophosphamide. Overall study findings and caveats: Recipient CMV seropositivity and CMV reactivation strongly tracked TRB clonality. Blood and skin or GI T cell repertoires showed limited TRB overlap.

The assay was immunoSEQ multiplex PCR, and TCRdb's table has in-frame clones only and misses some. The table includes some 20,000 clones, approximately 97% detected once. The naive gate required viable CD3+CD4+ or CD3+CD8+ cells with CCR7+CD45RA+CD45RO-CD95-CD27+CD28+ phenotype. Peripheral blood was collected from the related graft donor on the marrow donation day. As for this clone: Its target is not known.

The CDR3 has 15 residues. Germline CDR1 LNHDA, CDR2 SQIVND (reference sequence). V lost 5 bases to trimming and J lost 4 bases, with 12 bases between them. This clonotype originated in a man aged 45-65 years in good health, CMV-negative, and a related stem cell transplant donor. The specimen sequenced was naive CD4+ T cells sorted from PBMCs. The chain carries TRBV19 and TRBJ2-6; maybe TRBD1 (5 bases). CDR3 coding DNA: TGTGCCAGTAGTGCCAGGGTATACGGGGCCAACGTCCTGACTTTC. It specifies CASSARVYGANVLTF.